One sample yielded the 28 T cell receptor beta chains listed below, sequenced in a study of T cells in Graves' hyperthyroidism and ophthalmopathy. Amplified TCR beta CDR3 regions derived from RNA transcripts. The HTBI primer set served for first-round RT-PCR of the TCR CDR3. TCRdb reprocessed the multiplex PCR reads via MiXCR and lists one record per CDR3 protein. This table has 380,000 or so distinct CDR3 sequences, about 13% appearing once. Sequenced: blood. Every receptor here comes from a man aged 25-40 years with Graves' hyperthyroidism that later progressed to Graves' ophthalmopathy.

This clonotype occurred a few times. The gene calls are TRBV7-2 and TRBJ2-2; weak D call: TRBD1 (8 bases). The CDR3 loop spans 16 amino acids. The V end lost 3 bases, the J end lost 6 bases, and 17 bases lay between the germline ends. Germline V gene sequence: CDR1 SGHTA, CDR2 FQGNSA. The CDR3 reads CASSFQGARGAGELFF. The CDR3 DNA reads as TGTGCCAGCAGCTTTCAGGGGGCTCGGGGGGCCGGGGAGCTGTTTTTT.

The chain employs TRBV28 and TRBJ2-7, with D tentatively TRBD2 (6 bases). Germline V gene data show CDR1 as MDHEN and CDR2 as SYDVKM. V dropped 2 bases and J dropped 4 bases, with 12 bases sitting between them. The CDR3 has 14 residues. CDR3 sequence: CASSLGQAGYEQYF. CDR3 nucleotide sequence: TGTGCCAGCAGTTTAGGGCAAGCGGGTTACGAGCAGTACTTC.

The V gene is TRBV24-1, the J gene TRBJ2-3, with TRBD1 identical over 9 bases. CDR3 length equals 14 residues. Trimming at V came to 9 bases and at J to 1 base, leaving 4 bases not matched to a gene. Germline assignment: CDR1 KGHDR and CDR2 SFDVKD. CDR3 DNA sequence: TGTGCCACCTCGAGGACAGGGGGCACAGATACGCAGTATTTT. Its protein product is CATSRTGGTDTQYF.

This clonotype has a count of ten or more. This sequence joins TRBV11-2 and TRBJ2-5; D unresolved. The length of the CDR3 is 14 residues. Deletions cut 5 bases from V and 4 bases from J, with 14 bases between. The germline CDR1 and CDR2 sequences are SGHAT and FQNNGV. This chain's CDR3 is CASSPPEQRETQYF. The DNA of the CDR3 is TGTGCCAGCAGCCCTCCTGAACAGCGAGAGACCCAGTACTTC.

This clonotype has just a few counts. This chain joins TRBV24-1 and TRBJ1-2; D call uncertain. Trimming removed 6 bases at V and 1 base at J, with 11 bases between. The CDR3 totals 14 residues. Per the germline V gene, CDR1 is KGHDR and CDR2 is SFDVKD. CDR3 bases: TGTGCCACCAGTTTACCCGAGGGTAACTATGGCTACACCTTC. This encodes CATSLPEGNYGYTF.

This clonotype has a count of ten or more. The CDR3 sequence: CASSAAGFSTDTQYF. Written as DNA, the CDR3 is TGTGCCAGCAGTGCCGCGGGGTTTAGCACAGATACGCAGTATTTT. The rearrangement links TRBV28 to TRBJ2-3; a weak D match, TRBD2 (6 bases). Trimming shortened V by 5 bases and J by 0 bases, and 12 bases separated the two germline ends. The CDR3 is made up of 15 amino acids. Germline CDR1 and CDR2: MDHEN and SYDVKM.

In the case of this clonotype: A much larger clonotype is one base distant, so this may be a read error. The V and J genes are TRBV27 and TRBJ2-7; no clear D gene. This CDR3 is 13 amino acids long. Germline assignment: CDR1 MNHEY and CDR2 SMNVEV (reference sequence). The V end was cut by 3 bases, the J end by 2 bases, with 8 bases between. The chain's CDR3 is CASSFSVTYEQYF. The CDR3 DNA sequence: TGTGCCAGCAGTTTTTCGGTGACCTACGAGCAGTACTTC.

The chain is built from TRBV12-3 or TRBV12-4 and TRBJ2-5; D call uncertain. V shed 3 bases and J shed 5 bases, with 10 bases lying between them. The length of the CDR3 is 13 residues. CDR3 sequence reads: CASSFGVPETQYF. The CDR3 DNA follows: TGTGCCAGCAGTTTCGGAGTACCTGAGACCCAGTACTTC.

This clonotype was observed at least ten times. This chain uses TRBV11-2 with TRBJ1-4, with D perhaps TRBD1 (6 bases). This CDR3 contains 14 residues. Germline assignment: CDR1 SGHAT and CDR2 FQNNGV. Trimming pared 2 bases from V and 7 bases from J, leaving 11 bases between. DNA for the CDR3: TGTGCCAGCAGCTTACAGGGGTTACCTGAAAAACTGTTTTTT. Translation: CASSLQGLPEKLFF. The whole variable domain, filled in from reference TRBV11-2 and TRBJ1-4, reads EAGVAQSPRYKIIEKRQSVAFWCNPISGHATLYWYQQILGQGPKLLIQFQNNGVVDDSQLPKDRFSAERLKGVDSTLKIQPAKLEDSAVYLCASSLQGLPEKLFFGSGTQLSVL.

There are many counts of this clonotype. This chain links TRBV10-3 with TRBJ2-2; D might be TRBD2 (5 bases). Germline V gene lookup returns CDR1 ENHRY and CDR2 SYGVKD. This CDR3 has 12 residues. Between the trimmed V and J ends, which lost 7 bases and 7 bases, there was a span of 10 bases. The CDR3: CAIMRERGELFF. CDR3 in DNA: TGTGCCATCATGAGGGAGCGCGGGGAGCTGTTTTTT.

In this sample, this clonotype turned up many times. The CDR3 DNA sequence: TGTGCCAGCAGTGAAGCGCTTCTAGCGGCGAACAATGAGCAGTTCTTC. This translates into CASSEALLAANNEQFF. J is TRBJ2-1 and V is TRBV2; TRBD2 agrees at 7 bases. The CDR3 loop spans 16 amino acids. Germline V lookup: CDR1 SNHLY, CDR2 FYNNEI. The ends lost 0 bases at V and 5 bases at J; junction bases unmatched: 7.

With regard to this clonotype: A junction boundary mismatches the germline segment, possibly from a read error. The gene calls are TRBV7-7 and TRBJ2-7, with unresolved D. Germline values: CDR1 SSHAT, CDR2 FNYEAQ (reference sequence). The CDR3 extends over 13 amino acids. The CDR3 region has the DNA TGTGCTAGCAGCTCGGTGGGATCCTACGAGCAGTACTTC. As protein: CASSSVGSYEQYF.

On this clonotype: The germline gene is not matched at one end of the junction; a read error may be the cause. The rearrangement links TRBV5-4 to TRBJ1-5; 10 bases fit TRBD1. The CDR3 runs to 15 residues. Germline CDR1 SGHNT, CDR2 YYREEE (reference sequence). The CDR3 DNA is TGTGCCAGAAGCTTGGAGGGGACAGGGGTACAGCCCCAGCATTTT. Its translation is CARSLEGTGVQPQHF.

This chain joins TRBV3-1 and TRBJ1-4, with D unclear. This CDR3 contains 14 residues. Trimming removed 5 bases from V and 9 bases from J, with 16 bases in between. Germline values: CDR1 LGHDT, CDR2 YNNKEL (reference sequence). Here the CDR3 reads CASSSPVSPQKLFF. CDR3 nucleotide sequence: TGTGCCAGCAGCTCACCGGTCTCCCCCCAAAAACTGTTTTTT.

This clonotype appeared many times. V usage is TRBV20-1 and J usage is TRBJ2-3, with 9 positions matching TRBD2. CDR3 length: 15 residues. Germline assignment: CDR1 DFQATT and CDR2 SNEGSKA (reference sequence). V was clipped by 5 bases and J by 1 base; unmatched bases: 7. CDR3 residues: CSAPRLAERTDTQYF. Here the CDR3 DNA reads TGCAGTGCTCCTCGACTAGCGGAACGCACAGATACGCAGTATTTT.

This clonotype was observed at least ten times. V usage is TRBV20-1 and J usage is TRBJ1-5; D gene uncertain. The ends were cut back, 6 bases at V and 5 bases at J, with 14 bases in the middle. Germline loops: CDR1 DFQATT, CDR2 SNEGSKA (reference sequence). This CDR3 is built from 13 residues. In nucleotides, the CDR3 is TGCAGTGCCCGAGGGAGATGGGATCAGCCCCAGCATTTT. It specifies CSARGRWDQPQHF.

V gene TRBV19 combines with J gene TRBJ1-2, with 7 bases fitting TRBD1. Trimming cost V 9 bases and J 2 bases; bases outside gene matches: 12. The CDR3 spans 15 residues. Looked up from germline, CDR1 is LNHDA and CDR2 is SQIVND (reference sequence). This CDR3 reads CASRRSGTVNYGYTF. The CDR3 DNA reads TGTGCCAGCCGGCGGTCCGGGACAGTGAACTATGGCTACACCTTC.

This clonotype appeared a few times. The gene calls are TRBV20-1 and TRBJ1-5, with 7 bases aligning to TRBD1. Unmatched junction bases numbered 6, after V lost 4 bases and J lost 3 bases. This CDR3 is built from 14 residues. CDR1 and CDR2 (germline): DFQATT, SNEGSKA (reference sequence). The CDR3 loop reads CSAIGDRDNQPQHF. In DNA form, the CDR3 reads TGCAGTGCTATAGGGGACAGAGACAATCAGCCCCAGCATTTT.

The chain links TRBV4-2 to TRBJ1-4; maybe TRBD1 (6 bases). The CDR3 is 14 residues long. V was pared by 2 bases and J by 7 bases, with 11 bases between. Germline lookup yields CDR1 LGHNA and CDR2 YNFKEQ. Here the CDR3 DNA reads TGTGCCAGCAGCCAAACAGGGTTGAGTGAAAAACTGTTTTTT. Protein product: CASSQTGLSEKLFF.

This sequence joins TRBV4-2 and TRBJ1-5, with a possible D match to TRBD1 (6 bases). Deletions cut 2 bases from V and 2 bases from J, with 7 bases between. This CDR3 is built from 14 residues. Germline-derived CDR1 and CDR2 are LGHNA and YNFKEQ. CDR3 loop: CASSQWTGNQPQHF. Written as DNA, the CDR3 is TGTGCCAGCAGCCAATGGACAGGCAATCAGCCCCAGCATTTT.

Many counts were recorded for this clonotype. The gene calls are TRBV4-1 and TRBJ1-1; D is perhaps TRBD1 (6 bases). Looked up from germline, CDR1 is MGHRA and CDR2 is YSYEKL. The germline V and J ends were trimmed by 3 bases and 6 bases, with 14 bases remaining between them. CDR3 length: 14 residues. The DNA of the CDR3 is TGCGCCAGCAGCCATAGGGGGGAACGGGCTGAAGCTTTCTTT. Protein sequence: CASSHRGERAEAFF.

This clonotype has ten or more counts. This chain connects TRBV11-3 to TRBJ1-2; D is unclear. Per germline, CDR1 SGHNT and CDR2 YENEEA. The V end lost 3 bases, the J end lost 4 bases, and 9 bases lay between the germline ends. The CDR3 runs to 13 residues. This chain's CDR3 is CASSLKAFYGYTF. In DNA form, the CDR3 reads TGTGCCAGCAGCTTGAAGGCCTTCTATGGCTACACCTTC.

The genes are TRBV19 and TRBJ1-1; 8 bases agree with TRBD1. V trimming: 5 bases; J trimming: 0 bases; junction bases outside the gene matches: 8. Germline V gives CDR1 LNHDA, CDR2 SQIVND (reference sequence). The CDR3 spans 16 residues. The CDR3 DNA sequence: TGTGCCAGTAGTGTCCACAGGGGGACCTTGAACACTGAAGCTTTCTTT. Translating it yields CASSVHRGTLNTEAFF. The full variable domain, in which reference TRBV19 and TRBJ1-1 provide the parts outside the CDR3, is DGGITQSPKYLFRKEGQNVTLSCEQNLNHDAMYWYRQDPGQGLRLIYYSQIVNDFQKGDIAEGYSVSREKKESFPLTVTSAQKNPTAFYLCASSVHRGTLNTEAFFGQGTRLTVV.

This clonotype was counted many times. CDR3 nucleotides: TGTGCCAGCTCACCACAATCACAGGGTCGGGAGACCCAGTACTTC. Its protein is CASSPQSQGRETQYF. This chain uses TRBV18 with TRBJ2-5; D might be TRBD1 (6 bases). V dropped 1 base and J dropped 5 bases, with 14 bases sitting between them. The CDR3 spans 15 residues. CDR1 KGHSH and CDR2 LQKENI come from the germline V gene. The entire variable domain, with the rest obtained from reference TRBV18 and TRBJ2-5, is as follows: NAGVMQNPRHLVRRRGQEARLRCSPMKGHSHVYWYRQLPEEGLKFMVYLQKENIIDESGMPKERFSAEFPKEGPSILRIQQVVRGDSAAYFCASSPQSQGRETQYFGPGTRLLVL.

This clonotype was counted at least ten times. The chain recombines TRBV7-9 with TRBJ1-1; D unresolved. Trimming left V 1 base short and J 4 bases short, with 7 bases between. Germline V CDR1 and CDR2: SEHNR, FQNEAQ (reference sequence). The CDR3 spans 13 residues. In nucleotides, the CDR3 is TGTGCCAGCAGCTTAGAGGCAGTCACTGAAGCTTTCTTT. As protein: CASSLEAVTEAFF.

This clonotype was seen only a few times. The chain couples TRBV7-9 to TRBJ2-3; the D is unclear. The CDR3 loop spans 13 amino acids. Trimming took 3 bases from V and 3 from J, leaving 7 bases between them. From germline, CDR1 is SEHNR and CDR2 FQNEAQ (reference sequence). DNA for the CDR3: TGTGCCAGCAGCTTCTCTCAAACAGATACGCAGTATTTT. Protein: CASSFSQTDTQYF.

This clonotype has at least ten counts. This chain joins TRBV28 and TRBJ2-2; D gene unclear. Germline values: CDR1 MDHEN, CDR2 SYDVKM. V lost 6 bases, J lost 0 bases, and 11 bases lay in between. This CDR3 comprises 15 residues. The DNA of the CDR3 is TGTGCCAGCAGAACTGACGGCCCGAACACCGGGGAGCTGTTTTTT. The encoded protein is CASRTDGPNTGELFF.

As concerns this clonotype: A junction boundary mismatches the germline segment, possibly from a read error. The chain links TRBV10-1 to TRBJ1-4; the D is unclear. Germline values: CDR1 WNHNN, CDR2 SYGVQD (reference sequence). The CDR3 loop spans 14 amino acids. This CDR3 reads CANQRASRDEELFF. The CDR3 DNA follows: TGCGCCAACCAAAGGGCCTCTCGAGATGAAGAACTGTTTTTT.